The rows below give T cell receptor beta chains drawn from one sample of a study. TCRdb recomputed calls from the RT-PCR reads with MiXCR, one row per CDR3 protein. In the table there are almost 700,000 distinct CDR3 sequences, approximately 15% of which are singletons. The source material was memory CD4+ T cells from blood. The receptors stem from a female donor in good health, serving as a healthy control. Both conserved end residues are part of each CDR3. D genes are given only for firm matches. Expanded clones are given a class, and other clones once, few, many or no size at all.

v_call,j_call,d_call,cdr3_length,clone_size,cdr3_nt,cdr3_aa
TRBV3-1,TRBJ1-1,NA,15,NA,TGTGCCAGCAGCCAAGGCGGTTCGGGGTGGACTGAAGCTTTCTTT,CASSQGGSGWTEAFF
TRBV5-6,TRBJ2-5,NA,13,NA,TGTGCCAGCAACCTGGGGCGGGAAGAGACCCAGTACTTC,CASNLGREETQYF
TRBV24-1,TRBJ1-3,TRBD1,15,NA,TGTGCCACCAGTGACCCGGGACAGGAGCTGGGCACCATATATTTT,CATSDPGQELGTIYF
TRBV30,TRBJ1-1,NA,13,few,TGTGCCTGGAGTGTCAACAGGAACACTGAAGCTTTCTTT,CAWSVNRNTEAFF
TRBV5-1,TRBJ1-1,TRBD1,14,many,TGCGCCAGCAGCTCCGGGACAGGGGGCACTGAAGCTTTCTTT,CASSSGTGGTEAFF
TRBV7-3,TRBJ2-2,NA,13,many,TGTGCCAGCAGCTACGGTCTAACCGGGGAGCTGTTTTTT,CASSYGLTGELFF
TRBV12-3/TRBV12-4,TRBJ1-6,NA,12,many,TGTGCCAGCAGTTCTGGGACGGTACCCCTCCACTTT,CASSSGTVPLHF
TRBV5-4,TRBJ2-2,TRBD1,16,NA,TGTGCCAGCAGCTTGTCTAAGAACAGGGGAACCGGGGAGCTGTTTTTT,CASSLSKNRGTGELFF
TRBV6-5,TRBJ2-7,TRBD1,16,few,TGTGCCAGCAGTACCTCGGGACAGGGGATTTCCTACGAGCAGTACTTC,CASSTSGQGISYEQYF
TRBV5-1,TRBJ2-3,NA,15,few,TGCGCCAGCGGGCCCGCAGTTTCGATCCCCGATACGCAGTATTTT,CASGPAVSIPDTQYF